These 30 T cell receptor beta chains were all obtained from the same sample, sequenced in a study of human T cells and chemical hapten exposure. Unique molecular identifiers were affixed to discrete cDNA molecules within the library. TCRdb passed the reads through MiXCR, listing each CDR3 protein once. The table records around 120,000 distinct CDR3 sequences, more than 8.5% of them present only once. Total RNA was extracted from unfractionated whole blood. The specimen was whole blood. Receptors originate from a human donor in good health. Some clones in this sample may be carry-over from other donors' samples.

V and J are TRBV6-4 and TRBJ2-1; the D call may be TRBD1 or TRBD2 (5 bases each). V lost 6 bases and J 0 bases, leaving 21 bases between the germline ends. Germline lookup yields CDR1 MRHNA and CDR2 SNTAGT. The CDR3 runs to 18 residues. This CDR3 reads CASSLLGGGVGSYNEQFF. As DNA, the CDR3 is TGTGCCAGCAGCTTGCTCGGTGGGGGAGTGGGCTCCTACAATGAGCAGTTCTTC.

This clonotype has at least ten counts. This rearrangement joins TRBV4-3 to TRBJ1-2; a possible D gene is TRBD1 (5 bases). This CDR3 region has 16 residues. V gave up 0 bases and J gave up 5 bases, with 16 bases separating them. Germline assignment: CDR1 LGHNA and CDR2 YSLEER. CDR3 protein: CASSQEGGGSEYGYTF. CDR3 coding DNA: TGCGCCAGCAGCCAAGAAGGTGGGGGGTCGGAGTATGGCTACACCTTC.

This clonotype occurred many times. The chain recombines TRBV6-2 or TRBV6-3 with TRBJ2-6; D remains unclear. Germline values: CDR1 MNHEY, CDR2 SVGEGT. Deletions cut 0 bases from V and 0 bases from J, with 3 bases between. The length of the CDR3 is 15 residues. The CDR3 DNA reads as TGTGCCAGCAGTTACTCGAGCTCTGGGGCCAACGTCCTGACTTTC. Amino acids: CASSYSSSGANVLTF.

This clonotype was seen at least ten times. V and J are TRBV6-1 and TRBJ1-5; 7 bases are shared with TRBD1. The CDR3 runs to 15 residues. The germline V gene encodes CDR1 MNHNS and CDR2 SASEGT. V dropped 6 bases and J dropped 3; count of bases not matched to a gene: 8. The CDR3 DNA follows: TGTGCCAGCAGCGGGATTACAGGGGCCAATCAGCCCCAGCATTTT. Translated, it gives CASSGITGANQPQHF.

The gene calls are TRBV9 and TRBJ1-4; TRBD1 agrees at 8 bases. The length of the CDR3 is 15 residues. Germline lookup yields CDR1 SGDLS and CDR2 YYNGEE. The ends lost 3 bases at V and 3 bases at J; junction bases unmatched: 4. The CDR3 DNA sequence: TGTGCCAGCAGCGCGATGACAGGGGCTAATGAAAAACTGTTTTTT. This codes for CASSAMTGANEKLFF.

The chain links TRBV5-1 to TRBJ2-3; either TRBD1 or TRBD2 may supply D (5 bases each). The CDR3 has 14 amino acids. CDR1 and CDR2 (germline): SGHRS, YFSETQ. With 4 bases removed from V and 0 bases from J, the gap between germline ends came to 9 bases. CDR3 sequence reads: CASSRGDSTDTQYF. The CDR3, as DNA: TGCGCCAGCAGCCGAGGGGACAGCACAGATACGCAGTATTTT.

This clonotype showed up just a few times. The chain combines TRBV6-6 with TRBJ2-7; 9 nucleotides agree with TRBD1. The V gene's germline CDR1 is MNHNY and CDR2 SVGAGI (reference sequence). V dropped 5 bases and J dropped 6; count of bases not matched to a gene: 5. The CDR3 has 13 amino acids. The CDR3 loop reads CASSTLTGGEQYF. The CDR3 coding sequence is TGTGCCAGCAGTACCTTGACAGGGGGCGAGCAGTACTTC.

This clonotype was counted between two and nine times. The chain uses TRBV7-9 and TRBJ2-1, with a weak D call TRBD2 (6 bases). From germline, CDR1 is SEHNR and CDR2 FQNEAQ (reference sequence). Trimming shortened V by 5 bases and J by 9 bases, and 14 bases separated the two germline ends. CDR3 length: 13 residues. The CDR3 spells CASSHPSASEQFF. CDR3 DNA sequence: TGTGCCAGCAGCCATCCTAGCGCGAGTGAGCAGTTCTTC.

Ten or more counts support this clonotype. The chain joins TRBV12-3 or TRBV12-4 to TRBJ1-1; D is uncertain. This CDR3 has 12 amino acids. Trimming stripped 0 bases from V and 7 bases from J, with 6 bases between. As DNA, the CDR3 is TGTGCCAGCAGTTTAGCAGTCCGTGAAGCTTTCTTT. This codes for CASSLAVREAFF.

This clonotype was counted at least ten times. The chain is built from TRBV18 and TRBJ1-1; 8 bases map to TRBD1. Trimming took 4 bases from V and 3 from J; bases not matched to a gene: 7. Looked up from germline, CDR1 is KGHSH and CDR2 is LQKENI. CDR3 length: 15 residues. The CDR3 coding sequence is TGTGCCAGCTCACGCTACAGGGGGTGGCACACTGAAGCTTTCTTT. It translates to CASSRYRGWHTEAFF.

This clonotype was detected many times. The genes are TRBV5-1 and TRBJ1-1, with 7 nucleotides matching TRBD1. Unmatched junction bases numbered 3, after V lost 3 bases and J lost 1 base. CDR3 size: 14 residues. Germline CDR1 SGHRS, CDR2 YFSETQ. The DNA of the CDR3 is TGCGCCAGCAGCTCGGGACAGTGGAACACTGAAGCTTTCTTT. It specifies CASSSGQWNTEAFF.

The chain couples TRBV6-6 to TRBJ1-5; possible D gene TRBD1, 5 bases. CDR1 MNHNY and CDR2 SVGAGI come from the germline V gene (reference sequence). V was trimmed by 5 bases and J by 3 bases, leaving 14 bases between them. The CDR3 covers 15 residues. The CDR3 spells CASSPRDGANQPQHF. Here the CDR3 DNA reads TGTGCCAGCAGTCCCAGGGACGGGGCCAATCAGCCCCAGCATTTT.

This chain links TRBV29-1 with TRBJ1-1; D gene unclear. V was trimmed by 3 bases and J by 5 bases, leaving 10 bases between them. This CDR3 has 12 amino acids. Germline V CDR1 and CDR2: SQVTM, ANQGSEA. The CDR3 DNA follows: TGCAGCGTTGAGGGGTTTATAACTGAAGCTTTCTTT. Protein sequence: CSVEGFITEAFF. The full variable domain, completed using reference TRBV29-1 and TRBJ1-1, is SAVISQKPSRDICQRGTSLTIQCQVDSQVTMMFWYRQQPGQSLTLIATANQGSEATYESGFVIDKFPISRPNLTFSTLTVSNMSPEDSSIYLCSVEGFITEAFFGQGTRLTVV.

Ten or more counts support this clonotype. The chain combines TRBV10-3 with TRBJ1-3; D is unresolved. Germline V gene data show CDR1 as ENHRY and CDR2 as SYGVKD. The CDR3 length is 14 residues. Deletions cut 3 bases from V and 0 bases from J, with 6 bases between. The CDR3 DNA reads as TGTGCCATCAGTGAAGGGTTCTCTGGAAACACCATATATTTT. This encodes CAISEGFSGNTIYF.

This clonotype occurred many times. The V call is TRBV29-1, the J call TRBJ2-1; D is perhaps TRBD2 (6 bases). Germline V gene sequence: CDR1 SQVTM, CDR2 ANQGSEA. There are 14 residues in the CDR3. Trimming stripped 8 bases from V and 1 base from J, with 15 bases between. CDR3 DNA sequence: TGCAGCTCCCTCGGAGGGCTTTCCTACAATGAGCAGTTCTTC. It codes for CSSLGGLSYNEQFF.

This clonotype was counted only a few times. The CDR3 nucleotides read TGTGCCAGCAGCCAAGATTTACAGGGGCCCACTAATGAAAAACTGTTTTTT. This codes for CASSQDLQGPTNEKLFF. The chain is built from TRBV4-2 and TRBJ1-4, with TRBD1 matching 7 bases. CDR3 length: 17 residues. V shed 0 bases and J 2 bases; nucleotides not matched to a gene: 6. CDR1 and CDR2 from the germline V gene are LGHNA and YNFKEQ.

Remarks on this clonotype: A much larger clone lies one base from this, so it may be a read error. This sequence joins TRBV7-2 and TRBJ1-6, with D possibly TRBD1 on 5 matching bases. Germline loops: CDR1 SGHTA, CDR2 FQGNSA. CDR3 size: 14 residues. The CDR3 coding sequence is TGTGTCAGCCGTGGGGAGGGGATCGGTTCACCCCTCCACTTT. Translating gives CVSRGEGIGSPLHF.

The genes are TRBV15 and TRBJ1-2, with 9 bases identical to TRBD1. Trimming took 5 bases from V and 12 from J; bases not matched to a gene: 10. Germline V gene data show CDR1 as LNHNV and CDR2 as YYDKDF (reference sequence). This CDR3 contains 13 residues. The CDR3 loop reads CATSGNTQGADTF. DNA for the CDR3: TGTGCCACCAGCGGAAATACACAGGGGGCAGACACCTTC.

The chain links TRBV7-2 to TRBJ2-7; 9 nucleotides agree with TRBD2. J lost 6 bases, V lost 5 bases, and 11 bases had no gene match. Germline V gene lookup returns CDR1 SGHTA and CDR2 FQGNSA. This CDR3 region has 15 residues. DNA for the CDR3: TGTGCCAGCAGCGAAGTGGCTAGCGGGGCCCGCGAGCAGTACTTC. As protein: CASSEVASGAREQYF. The entire variable domain, with the rest obtained from reference TRBV7-2 and TRBJ2-7, is as follows: GAGVSQSPSNKVTEKGKDVELRCDPISGHTALYWYRQSLGQGLEFLIYFQGNSAPDKSGLPSDRFSAERTGGSVSTLTIQRTQQEDSAVYLCASSEVASGAREQYFGPGTRLTVT.

This clonotype was recorded many times. This chain links TRBV2 with TRBJ2-7, with D unresolved. Germline loops: CDR1 SNHLY, CDR2 FYNNEI. The CDR3 extends over 12 amino acids. V lost 2 bases and J lost 5, with 7 bases in between. CDR3 region: CASSERVNEQYF. CDR3 coding DNA: TGTGCCAGCAGTGAACGGGTGAACGAGCAGTACTTC.

This clonotype was detected a few times. The gene calls are TRBV7-6 and TRBJ2-7; the match to TRBD1 covers 7 bases. This CDR3 has 16 residues. Germline V gene data show CDR1 as SGHVS and CDR2 as FNYEAQ. Unmatched junction bases numbered 10, after V lost 1 base and J lost 4 bases. The CDR3 spells CASSLVFRDSMYEQYF. CDR3 bases: TGTGCCAGCAGCTTAGTTTTTCGGGACAGTATGTACGAGCAGTACTTC. Filled out from reference TRBV7-6 and TRBJ2-7, the complete variable domain reads GAGVSQSPRYKVTKRGQDVALRCDPISGHVSLYWYRQALGQGPEFLTYFNYEAQQDKSGLPNDRFSAERPEGSISTLTIQRTEQRDSAMYRCASSLVFRDSMYEQYFGPGTRLTVT.

This clonotype has more than one count but fewer than ten. The J gene is TRBJ2-1, the V gene TRBV27, with a weak D call TRBD1 (6 bases). Between the trimmed V and J ends, which lost 2 bases and 8 bases, there was a span of 13 bases. CDR1 is MNHEY and CDR2 is SMNVEV in the germline V gene (reference sequence). CDR3 size: 14 residues. This CDR3 is CASSLAGRGHEQFF. CDR3 nucleotides: TGTGCCAGCAGTTTAGCGGGCAGGGGACATGAGCAGTTCTTC.

V is TRBV7-9 and J is TRBJ2-5; D is unresolved. The CDR3 totals 15 residues. Germline CDR1 and CDR2: SEHNR and FQNEAQ (reference sequence). Trimming cost V 3 bases and J 2 bases, with 13 bases left between them. CDR3 bases: TGTGCCAGCAGCTTGGTGTGGCAGGAGCAAGAGACCCAGTACTTC. This sequence encodes CASSLVWQEQETQYF.

In nucleotides, the CDR3 is TGCGCCAGCAGCTCGACTAGCGCCAGCACAGATACGCAGTATTTT. It specifies CASSSTSASTDTQYF. The V call is TRBV5-1, the J call TRBJ2-3, with 8 bases matching TRBD2. V was pared by 3 bases and J by 0 bases, with 3 bases of the junction left unmatched. Germline V gives CDR1 SGHRS, CDR2 YFSETQ. This CDR3 is built from 15 residues.

The rearrangement uses TRBV29-1 and TRBJ2-1; 8 nucleotides align to TRBD2. V dropped 6 bases and J dropped 2; count of bases not matched to a gene: 9. Germline CDR1 SQVTM, CDR2 ANQGSEA. The CDR3 loop spans 15 amino acids. As DNA, the CDR3 is TGCAGCGTCGAGGACGGGAGGGGGACCTACAATGAGCAGTTCTTC. Residues: CSVEDGRGTYNEQFF.

This clonotype was detected many times. The chain has TRBV4-3 and TRBJ1-4; D is unclear. This CDR3 region has 14 residues. CDR1 is LGHNA and CDR2 is YSLEER in the germline V gene. Trimming shortened V by 0 bases and J by 9 bases, and 11 bases separated the two germline ends. The DNA of the CDR3 is TGCGCCAGCAGCCAAGAACGGTGGAGGAAAAAACTGTTTTTT. This encodes CASSQERWRKKLFF.

A few counts support this clonotype. The chain has TRBV5-1 and TRBJ1-1; perhaps TRBD1 as D (5 bases). The CDR3 extends over 16 amino acids. V shed 3 bases and J shed 5 bases, with 20 bases lying between them. Germline values: CDR1 SGHRS, CDR2 YFSETQ. The CDR3, as DNA: TGCGCCAGCAGCTCCCGGGACCTCGCTGGGAAGACTGAAGCTTTCTTT. It translates to CASSSRDLAGKTEAFF.

This clonotype was picked up a small number of times. The rearrangement links TRBV7-8 to TRBJ2-1; D unresolved. CDR1 SGHVS and CDR2 FQNEAQ come from the germline V gene. V was clipped by 4 bases and J by 12 bases, with 10 bases between them. CDR3 length equals 11 residues. CDR3 sequence (DNA): TGTGCCAGCAGCTCGGACCCCTGGCAGTTCTTC. Its protein product is CASSSDPWQFF.

In its sample, this clonotype was seen a few times. The chain couples TRBV14 to TRBJ1-2; D ambiguous. This CDR3 is 13 amino acids long. CDR1 SGHDN and CDR2 FVKESK come from the germline V gene. V was shortened by 1 base and J by 1 base, with 4 bases between the two germline ends. For the CDR3, the DNA is TGTGCCAGCAGCCAAGCGGTTAACTATGGCTACACCTTC. It codes for CASSQAVNYGYTF.

With respect to this clonotype: Germline is not matched at one junction end, which may reflect a read error. The chain is built from TRBV5-1 and TRBJ2-6; the D call may be TRBD1 or TRBD2 (5 bases each). The V gene's germline CDR1 is SGHRS and CDR2 YFSETQ. This CDR3 has 19 amino acids. CDR3 sequence (DNA): TGCGCCAGCAGATTGGAGGCATCCAGGGCTGGCTCTGGGGCCAACGTCCTGACTTTC. This sequence encodes CASRLEASRAGSGANVLTF.